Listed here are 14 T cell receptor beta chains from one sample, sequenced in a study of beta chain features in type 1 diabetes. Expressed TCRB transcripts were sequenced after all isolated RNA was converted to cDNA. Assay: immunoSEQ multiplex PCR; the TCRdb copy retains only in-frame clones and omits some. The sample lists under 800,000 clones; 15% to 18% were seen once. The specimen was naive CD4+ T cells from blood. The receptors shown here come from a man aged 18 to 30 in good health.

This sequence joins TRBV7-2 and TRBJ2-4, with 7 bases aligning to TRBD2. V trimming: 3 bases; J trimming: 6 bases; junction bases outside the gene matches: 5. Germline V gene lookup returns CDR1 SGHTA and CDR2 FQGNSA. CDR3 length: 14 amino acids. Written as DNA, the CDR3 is TGTGCCAGCAGCTTTCCGGGGGAGGGAAACATTCAGTACTTC. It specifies CASSFPGEGNIQYF.

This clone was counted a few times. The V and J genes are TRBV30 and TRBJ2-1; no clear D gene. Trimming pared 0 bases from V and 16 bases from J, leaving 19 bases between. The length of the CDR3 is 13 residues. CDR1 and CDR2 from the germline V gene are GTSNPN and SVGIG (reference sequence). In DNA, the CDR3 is TGTGCCTGGAGTGTTTCAGACATTGGTTTTGGTTTCTTC. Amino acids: CAWSVSDIGFGFF.

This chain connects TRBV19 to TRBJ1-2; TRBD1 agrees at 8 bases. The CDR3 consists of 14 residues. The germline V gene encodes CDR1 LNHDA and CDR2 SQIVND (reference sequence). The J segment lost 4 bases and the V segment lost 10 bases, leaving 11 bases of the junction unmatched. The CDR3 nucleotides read TGTGCCATTCAACTCGGGACAGGAGGCTATGGCTACACCTTC. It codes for CAIQLGTGGYGYTF.

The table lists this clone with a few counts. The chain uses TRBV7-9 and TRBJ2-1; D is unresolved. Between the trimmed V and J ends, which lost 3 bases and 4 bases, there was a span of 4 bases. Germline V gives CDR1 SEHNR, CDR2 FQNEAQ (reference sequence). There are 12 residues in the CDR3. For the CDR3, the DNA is TGTGCCAGCAGCTTCGGTTACAATGAGCAGTTCTTC. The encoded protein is CASSFGYNEQFF.

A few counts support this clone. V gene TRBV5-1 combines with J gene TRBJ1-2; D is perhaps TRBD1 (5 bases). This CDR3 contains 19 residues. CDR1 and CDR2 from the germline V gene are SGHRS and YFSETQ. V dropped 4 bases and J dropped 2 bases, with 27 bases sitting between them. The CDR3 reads CASSALTGFSGLPNYGYTF. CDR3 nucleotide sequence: TGCGCCAGCAGCGCCCTCACAGGTTTCTCGGGACTCCCAAACTATGGCTACACCTTC.

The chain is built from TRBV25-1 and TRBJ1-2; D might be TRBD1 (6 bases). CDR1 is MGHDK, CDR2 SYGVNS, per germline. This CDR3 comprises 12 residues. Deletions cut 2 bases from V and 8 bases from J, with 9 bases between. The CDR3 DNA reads TGTGCCAGCAGTGAAAGGGACAAGGGCTACACCTTC. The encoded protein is CASSERDKGYTF.

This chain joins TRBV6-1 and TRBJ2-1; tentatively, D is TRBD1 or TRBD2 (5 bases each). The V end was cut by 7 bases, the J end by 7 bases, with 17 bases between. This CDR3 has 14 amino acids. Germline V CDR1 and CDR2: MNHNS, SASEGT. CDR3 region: CASKTGTLTNEQFF. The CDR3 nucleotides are TGTGCCAGCAAGACGGGGACGCTGACTAATGAGCAGTTCTTC.

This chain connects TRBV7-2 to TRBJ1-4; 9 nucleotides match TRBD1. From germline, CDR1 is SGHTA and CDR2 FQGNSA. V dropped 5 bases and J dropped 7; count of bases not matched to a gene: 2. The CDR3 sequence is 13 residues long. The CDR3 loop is CASSPGQGEKLFF. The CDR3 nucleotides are TGTGCCAGCAGCCCGGGACAGGGTGAAAAACTGTTTTTT.

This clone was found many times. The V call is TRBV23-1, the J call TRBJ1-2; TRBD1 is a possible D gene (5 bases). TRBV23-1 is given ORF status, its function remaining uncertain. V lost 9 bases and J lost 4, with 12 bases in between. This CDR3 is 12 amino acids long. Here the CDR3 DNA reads TGCGCCAGGATGAACAGGAGCTATGGCTACACCTTC. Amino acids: CARMNRSYGYTF.

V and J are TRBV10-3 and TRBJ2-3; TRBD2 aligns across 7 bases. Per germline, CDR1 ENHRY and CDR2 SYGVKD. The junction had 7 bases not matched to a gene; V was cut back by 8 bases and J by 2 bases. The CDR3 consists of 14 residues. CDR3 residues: CAILSGATTDTQYF. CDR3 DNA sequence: TGTGCCATCCTAAGCGGGGCTACCACAGATACGCAGTATTTT.

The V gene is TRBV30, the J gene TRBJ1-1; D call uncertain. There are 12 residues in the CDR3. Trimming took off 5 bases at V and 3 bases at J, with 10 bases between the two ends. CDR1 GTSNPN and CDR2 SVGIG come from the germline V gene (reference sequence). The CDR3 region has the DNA TGTGCCTGGTCCCGGAGCCACACTGAAGCTTTCTTT. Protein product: CAWSRSHTEAFF.

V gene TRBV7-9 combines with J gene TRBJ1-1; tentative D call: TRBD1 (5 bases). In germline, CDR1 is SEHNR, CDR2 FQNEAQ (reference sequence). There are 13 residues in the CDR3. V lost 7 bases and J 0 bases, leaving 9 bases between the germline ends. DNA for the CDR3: TGTGCCAGCAACCTAGGGGTGAACACTGAAGCTTTCTTT. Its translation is CASNLGVNTEAFF.

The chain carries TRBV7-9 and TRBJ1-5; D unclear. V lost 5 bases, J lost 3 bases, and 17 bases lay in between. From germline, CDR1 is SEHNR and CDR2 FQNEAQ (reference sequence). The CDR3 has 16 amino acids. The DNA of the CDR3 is TGTGCCAGCAGCCCGGACCGTGGACTGGACAATCAGCCCCAGCATTTT. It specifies CASSPDRGLDNQPQHF.

This CDR3 reads CASSTFRGTEAFF. The CDR3 nucleotides are TGTGCCAGCAGCACCTTCCGAGGAACTGAAGCTTTCTTT. The chain couples TRBV7-8 to TRBJ1-1; D is unresolved. Germline V gene sequence: CDR1 SGHVS, CDR2 FQNEAQ. The CDR3 consists of 13 residues. With 5 bases removed from V and 5 bases from J, the gap between germline ends came to 12 bases.